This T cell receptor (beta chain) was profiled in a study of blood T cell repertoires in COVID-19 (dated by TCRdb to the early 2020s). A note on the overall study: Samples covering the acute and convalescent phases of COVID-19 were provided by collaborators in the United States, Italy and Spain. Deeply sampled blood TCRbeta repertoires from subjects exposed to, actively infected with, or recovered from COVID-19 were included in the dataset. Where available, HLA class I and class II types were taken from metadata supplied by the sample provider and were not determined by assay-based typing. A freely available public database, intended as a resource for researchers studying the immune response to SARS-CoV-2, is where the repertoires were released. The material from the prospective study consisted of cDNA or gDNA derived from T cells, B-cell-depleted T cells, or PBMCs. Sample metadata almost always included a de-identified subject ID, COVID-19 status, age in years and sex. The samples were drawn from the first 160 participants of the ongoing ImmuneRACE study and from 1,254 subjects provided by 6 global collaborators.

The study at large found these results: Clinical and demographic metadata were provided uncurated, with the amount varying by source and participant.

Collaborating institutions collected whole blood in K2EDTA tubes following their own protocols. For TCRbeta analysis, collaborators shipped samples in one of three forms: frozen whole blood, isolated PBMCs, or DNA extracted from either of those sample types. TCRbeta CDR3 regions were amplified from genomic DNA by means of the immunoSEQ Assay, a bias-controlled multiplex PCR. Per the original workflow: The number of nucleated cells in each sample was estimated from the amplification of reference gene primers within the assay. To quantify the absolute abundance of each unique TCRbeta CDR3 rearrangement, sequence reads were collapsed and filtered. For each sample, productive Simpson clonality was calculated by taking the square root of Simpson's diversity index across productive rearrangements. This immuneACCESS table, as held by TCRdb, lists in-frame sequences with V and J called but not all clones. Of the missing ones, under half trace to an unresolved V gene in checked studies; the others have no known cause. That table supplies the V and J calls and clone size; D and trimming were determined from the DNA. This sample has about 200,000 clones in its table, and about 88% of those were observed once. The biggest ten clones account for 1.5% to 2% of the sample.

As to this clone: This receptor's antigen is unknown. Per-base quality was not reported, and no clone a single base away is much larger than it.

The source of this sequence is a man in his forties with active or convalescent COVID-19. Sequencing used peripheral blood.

The CDR3 has the sequence CASSPPRGSEYTGELFF. The DNA reads TGTGCCAGCTCACCACCGCGAGGGTCCGAGTACACCGGGGAGCTGTTTTTT. This chain is built from TRBV18 and TRBJ2-2; a weak D assignment points to TRBD2 (5 bases agree). CDR1 and CDR2, looked up from the germline V gene, are KGHSH and LQKENI. Deletion took 0 bases off V and 3 bases off J, with a span of 14 bases between the germline ends. Reading from cysteine to phenylalanine, the CDR3 counts 17 amino acids. Only the CDR3 DNA stays, 51 bases, in frame from base 1.